Following are 12 T cell receptor beta chains from one sample sequenced in a study of blood T cell repertoires in COVID-19. This table comes from immunoSEQ multiplex PCR, and its TCRdb copy is limited to in-frame clones, with some not included. This table holds around 130,000 clones, approximately 90% found once. The specimen was peripheral blood. The receptors shown here come from a man aged 70-80 years with active or convalescent COVID-19.

This clone was picked up a small number of times. The V and J genes are TRBV6-5 and TRBJ1-6; 8 nucleotides match TRBD1. J lost 8 bases, V lost 8 bases, and 8 bases had no gene match. Germline values: CDR1 MNHEY, CDR2 SVGAGI. This CDR3 is built from 14 residues. The CDR3 loop reads CASSRTGIDSPLHF. Here the CDR3 DNA reads TGTGCCAGCTCTCGGACAGGGATAGATTCACCCCTCCACTTT.

The gene calls are TRBV3-1 (or the pseudogene TRBV3-2) and TRBJ2-2; tentatively, D is TRBD1 (5 bases). V was cut by 2 bases and J by 5 bases, with 9 bases left in between. Germline V gene data show CDR1 as LGHDT and CDR2 as YNNKEL (reference sequence). The CDR3 is 14 amino acids. The CDR3 is CASSQRGRTGELFF. In DNA, the CDR3 is TGTGCCAGCAGCCAAAGGGGCCGGACCGGGGAGCTGTTTTTT.

This sequence joins TRBV28 and TRBJ2-7, with TRBD2 matching over 9 bases. Germline CDR1 and CDR2: MDHEN and SYDVKM. J lost 5 bases, V lost 3 bases, and 8 bases had no gene match. This CDR3 spans 15 amino acids. The CDR3 sequence is CASSFRGTSFNEQYF. The CDR3 DNA is TGTGCCAGCAGTTTTCGTGGGACTAGCTTCAACGAGCAGTACTTC.

The V gene is TRBV4-1, the J gene TRBJ1-3; 7 bases match TRBD1. CDR1 is MGHRA and CDR2 is YSYEKL in the germline V gene. Losses at the gene ends were 4 bases for V and 2 bases for J; bases not matched to a gene: 11. This CDR3 contains 17 residues. The CDR3 loop is CASSPTRQGSPGNTIYF. DNA of the CDR3: TGCGCCAGCAGCCCAACCCGACAGGGAAGTCCTGGAAACACCATATATTTT.

This sequence joins TRBV9 and TRBJ2-1; D may be TRBD2 (6 bases). Trimming removed 3 bases at V and 3 bases at J, with 13 bases between. The length of the CDR3 is 15 residues. Germline CDR1 and CDR2: SGDLS and YYNGEE. The CDR3 spells CASSETSGFYNEQFF. In DNA form, the CDR3 reads TGTGCCAGCAGCGAGACTAGTGGTTTCTACAATGAGCAGTTCTTC.

V is TRBV6-4 and J is TRBJ2-1, with 7 bases fitting TRBD2. The germline CDR1 and CDR2 sequences are MRHNA and SNTAGT. This CDR3 region has 16 residues. Unmatched junction bases numbered 5, after V lost 1 base and J lost 2 bases. The CDR3 loop is CASSDLGGRPYNEQFF. The CDR3 nucleotides are TGTGCCAGCAGTGACTTGGGCGGGAGACCCTACAATGAGCAGTTCTTC.

The chain has TRBV27 and TRBJ2-7; no definite D call. Trimming cost V 3 bases and J 3 bases, with 15 bases left between them. This CDR3 is 15 amino acids long. CDR1 and CDR2 (germline): MNHEY, SMNVEV (reference sequence). CDR3 nucleotides: TGTGCCAGCAGTTTGGTGGGCCCTATAGGCTACGAGCAGTACTTC. It specifies CASSLVGPIGYEQYF.

The V gene is TRBV6-5, the J gene TRBJ2-7; possibly TRBD1 for D (5 bases). The V end was cut by 6 bases, the J end by 1 base, with 10 bases between. Germline CDR1 is MNHEY and CDR2 is SVGAGI. The CDR3 extends over 13 amino acids. In DNA form, the CDR3 reads TGTGCCAGCAGGGCAGGGATTTCCTACGAGCAGTACTTC. This translates into CASRAGISYEQYF.

V usage is TRBV21-1 and J usage is TRBJ1-2. TRBV21-1 is a recognized pseudogene. This CDR3 has 20 residues. CDR3 residues: CASSKESGGRSRKVGYGYTF. The CDR3 DNA follows: TGTGCCAGCAGCAAAGAGTCCGGGGGTAGAAGTCGTAAGGTGGGGTATGGCTACACCTTC.

This sequence joins TRBV4-2 and TRBJ1-1; maybe TRBD1 (6 bases). CDR3 length equals 15 residues. Germline V gene data show CDR1 as LGHNA and CDR2 as YNFKEQ. The germline V and J ends were trimmed by 0 bases and 4 bases, with 12 bases remaining between them. CDR3 region: CASSQELGAVTEAFF. CDR3 in DNA: TGTGCCAGCAGCCAAGAACTGGGGGCGGTCACTGAAGCTTTCTTT.

The rearrangement joins TRBV28 to TRBJ2-1, with D hard to call. The germline CDR1 and CDR2 sequences are MDHEN and SYDVKM. Deletions cut 5 bases from V and 1 base from J, with 15 bases between. The CDR3 spans 16 residues. The CDR3 protein is CASSNPSGGSYNEQFF. The CDR3 region has the DNA TGTGCCAGCAGTAACCCTAGTGGTGGGTCCTACAATGAGCAGTTCTTC.

The chain carries TRBV4-1 and TRBJ2-7; 12 nucleotides align to TRBD2. V shed 6 bases and J 5 bases; nucleotides not matched to a gene: 5. Per the germline V gene, CDR1 is MGHRA and CDR2 is YSYEKL. This CDR3 is 14 amino acids long. The CDR3 loop reads CASRRLAGVHEQYF. The DNA of the CDR3 is TGCGCCAGCAGGCGACTAGCGGGAGTCCACGAGCAGTACTTC.